These T cell receptor beta chains were read from a single sample in a study of blood T cell repertoires in COVID-19. Libraries were prepared by immunoSEQ multiplex PCR; TCRdb keeps only in-frame clonotypes and omits some of them. The sample gives around 99,000 clones, about 90% of which show up once; around 1.1% is in the top ten. The sequencing sample was made of peripheral blood. The receptors shown here come from a human donor in a cohort sampled during active COVID-19. CDR3s include the opening cysteine and the closing phenylalanine or tryptophan. Each record gives: clone size, CDR3 length, J gene, V gene, CDR3 protein. Part of the rows lack a size; the others show once, few, many or a class for expanded clones.

clone_size: NA
cdr3_length: 17
j_call: TRBJ2-5
v_call: TRBV5-1
cdr3_aa: CASSFNILAEYQETQYF

clone_size: NA
cdr3_length: 12
j_call: TRBJ2-1
v_call: TRBV10-3
cdr3_aa: CAISSGSTEQFF

clone_size: NA
cdr3_length: 15
j_call: TRBJ2-1
v_call: TRBV7-8
cdr3_aa: CASSFGAGFNNEQFF

clone_size: NA
cdr3_length: 14
j_call: TRBJ2-4
v_call: TRBV2
cdr3_aa: CASSDTGAKNIQYF

clone_size: once
cdr3_length: 15
j_call: TRBJ1-3
v_call: TRBV18
cdr3_aa: CASSPSLGGQNTIYF

clone_size: NA
cdr3_length: 17
j_call: TRBJ2-1
v_call: TRBV3-1/TRBV3-2
cdr3_aa: CASSPGLAGGQGDEQFF

clone_size: NA
cdr3_length: 13
j_call: TRBJ2-3
v_call: TRBV7-9
cdr3_aa: CASLLAGTDTQYF

clone_size: NA
cdr3_length: 13
j_call: TRBJ1-5
v_call: TRBV6-5
cdr3_aa: CASKGQGAKPQHF

clone_size: once
cdr3_length: 14
j_call: TRBJ1-1
v_call: TRBV11-2
cdr3_aa: CASSLIGIGTEAFF

clone_size: once
cdr3_length: 14
j_call: TRBJ2-3
v_call: TRBV7-9
cdr3_aa: CASSLRGSTDTQYF

clone_size: NA
cdr3_length: 20
j_call: TRBJ2-1
v_call: TRBV5-1
cdr3_aa: CASSTHARRGLAGAINEQFF

clone_size: NA
cdr3_length: 15
j_call: TRBJ1-2
v_call: TRBV28
cdr3_aa: CASSYPGGAGYGYTF

clone_size: NA
cdr3_length: 11
j_call: TRBJ1-4
v_call: TRBV27
cdr3_aa: CASRGGGLVFF

clone_size: NA
cdr3_length: 18
j_call: TRBJ1-6
v_call: TRBV7-8
cdr3_aa: CASSLDPRSEAYNSPLHF

clone_size: NA
cdr3_length: 15
j_call: TRBJ1-2
v_call: TRBV28
cdr3_aa: CASSPGEGLSYGYTF

clone_size: NA
cdr3_length: 12
j_call: TRBJ2-2
v_call: TRBV12-3/TRBV12-4
cdr3_aa: CASSPSYGELFF

clone_size: NA
cdr3_length: 13
j_call: TRBJ1-6
v_call: TRBV18
cdr3_aa: CASSRDKNSPLHF

clone_size: NA
cdr3_length: 14
j_call: TRBJ2-1
v_call: TRBV27
cdr3_aa: CASSPDRNYNEQFF

clone_size: NA
cdr3_length: 13
j_call: TRBJ2-7
v_call: TRBV9
cdr3_aa: CASSVARGYEQYF

clone_size: NA
cdr3_length: 16
j_call: TRBJ2-3
v_call: TRBV7-2
cdr3_aa: CASSRSGTSGTDTQYF

clone_size: NA
cdr3_length: 14
j_call: TRBJ2-3
v_call: TRBV2
cdr3_aa: CASKRGTVTDTQYF

clone_size: NA
cdr3_length: 14
j_call: TRBJ1-6
v_call: TRBV5-8
cdr3_aa: CASSQIDFGSPLHF

clone_size: NA
cdr3_length: 16
j_call: TRBJ2-5
v_call: TRBV9
cdr3_aa: CASSPRERGGKETQYF

clone_size: NA
cdr3_length: 18
j_call: TRBJ2-7
v_call: TRBV4-1
cdr3_aa: CASSQDLIGTSVSYEQYF

clone_size: NA
cdr3_length: 16
j_call: TRBJ1-2
v_call: TRBV7-9
cdr3_aa: CASSSRDRGFNYGYTF

clone_size: NA
cdr3_length: 13
j_call: TRBJ1-1
v_call: TRBV15
cdr3_aa: CATRSEGATEAFF

clone_size: NA
cdr3_length: 16
j_call: TRBJ1-3
v_call: TRBV6-5
cdr3_aa: CASSYVGTGAGNTIYF

clone_size: NA
cdr3_length: 14
j_call: TRBJ1-2
v_call: TRBV18
cdr3_aa: CASSPGQGIYGYTF

clone_size: NA
cdr3_length: 15
j_call: TRBJ2-5
v_call: TRBV3-1/TRBV3-2
cdr3_aa: CASSYGQGVGETQYF

clone_size: many
cdr3_length: 14
j_call: TRBJ2-3
v_call: TRBV5-3
cdr3_aa: CARSNRTSCDTQYF

clone_size: few
cdr3_length: 16
j_call: TRBJ1-3
v_call: TRBV18
cdr3_aa: CASSPSQRAGGNTIYF

clone_size: NA
cdr3_length: 14
j_call: TRBJ1-6
v_call: TRBV27
cdr3_aa: CASSLTAPDSPLHF

clone_size: few
cdr3_length: 13
j_call: TRBJ2-7
v_call: TRBV7-2
cdr3_aa: CASSFQGSYEQYF

clone_size: NA
cdr3_length: 15
j_call: TRBJ1-1
v_call: TRBV4-3
cdr3_aa: CASSQAPLMNTEAFF

clone_size: NA
cdr3_length: 15
j_call: TRBJ1-1
v_call: TRBV7-2
cdr3_aa: CASSTGPQGGTEAFF

clone_size: NA
cdr3_length: 14
j_call: TRBJ1-6
v_call: TRBV3-1/TRBV3-2
cdr3_aa: CASRRTGDNSPLHF

clone_size: NA
cdr3_length: 15
j_call: TRBJ2-1
v_call: TRBV19
cdr3_aa: CASRQRERSYNEQFF

clone_size: NA
cdr3_length: 18
j_call: TRBJ1-6
v_call: TRBV6-1
cdr3_aa: CASSEFGGQSSYNSPLHF

clone_size: NA
cdr3_length: 16
j_call: TRBJ2-7
v_call: TRBV18
cdr3_aa: CASSRPGQDIRGEQYF

clone_size: NA
cdr3_length: 14
j_call: TRBJ2-3
v_call: TRBV28
cdr3_aa: CASTPGQGFDTQYF

clone_size: NA
cdr3_length: 15
j_call: TRBJ1-5
v_call: TRBV2
cdr3_aa: CASSLEGGEEQPQHF

clone_size: NA
cdr3_length: 16
j_call: TRBJ2-7
v_call: TRBV3-1/TRBV3-2
cdr3_aa: CASSQDPAGASYEQYF